The T cell receptor beta chain under discussion was sequenced for a study of T cells in localized non-small cell lung cancer. Study-wide points: A median approximately 59 of the top 100 tumor clones appeared in adjacent lung. Maximal T cell clonality occurred in uninvolved adjacent lung, with tumor ranking below it.

This CDR3 is 13 amino acids long. The ends were cut back, 4 bases at V and 4 bases at J, with 8 bases in the middle. Looked up from germline, CDR1 is SGHRS and CDR2 is YFSETQ. Sequencing used immunoSEQ multiplex PCR; TCRdb keeps in-frame clones, though not all of them. This sample carries about 39,000 clones, 79% of them seen once, and the ten largest clones take 30% to 40%. On this clone: The antigen is not known.

This chain joins TRBV5-1 and TRBJ2-2, with a weak D call TRBD1 (6 bases). This clonotype was obtained from a woman aged 35 to 69 with stage II squamous cell lung carcinoma. Sequencing used PBMCs, obtained before any cancer treatment. The CDR3 is CASSEQGTGELFF. The CDR3 DNA reads TGCGCCAGCAGCGAACAGGGCACCGGGGAGCTGTTTTTT.